A single T cell receptor beta chain is shown here with its context. What it binds is unknown. This entry belongs to a study of molecular identifiers for immune sequencing clone quantification. Study summary: Across replicate runs, RNA obtained from around 20,000 or 100,000 naive CD8 cells was divided into five, with four undergoing sequencing. Overall study findings and caveats: In a background of about a million naive cells, spiked Jurkat TCR RNA from one cell was reportedly detectable.

MiXCR was run by TCRdb on the PCR reads, yielding one entry per CDR3 protein. The sample holds 400,000 to 600,000 distinct CDR3 sequences; around 23% are singletons and the top ten take 0.7% to 0.9%. Germline CDR1 is MGHDK and CDR2 is SYGVNS. V lost 4 bases and J lost 0, with 10 bases in between. This CDR3 has 14 residues. The TCR sequence derives from a human donor in good health. Some libraries in this study had Jurkat cell RNA spiked in. The chain employs TRBV25-1 and TRBJ2-7, with D perhaps matching TRBD1 (5 bases). The sample taken for sequencing was naive CD8+ T cells from blood, with Jurkat cell RNA spiked in. Subset denoted: FACS-sorted CD8+CD4-CCR7+CD45RA+ naive T cells. The CDR3 is CASSARQSSYEQYF. In DNA form, the CDR3 reads TGTGCCAGCAGTGCCAGACAGAGCTCCTACGAGCAGTACTTC.